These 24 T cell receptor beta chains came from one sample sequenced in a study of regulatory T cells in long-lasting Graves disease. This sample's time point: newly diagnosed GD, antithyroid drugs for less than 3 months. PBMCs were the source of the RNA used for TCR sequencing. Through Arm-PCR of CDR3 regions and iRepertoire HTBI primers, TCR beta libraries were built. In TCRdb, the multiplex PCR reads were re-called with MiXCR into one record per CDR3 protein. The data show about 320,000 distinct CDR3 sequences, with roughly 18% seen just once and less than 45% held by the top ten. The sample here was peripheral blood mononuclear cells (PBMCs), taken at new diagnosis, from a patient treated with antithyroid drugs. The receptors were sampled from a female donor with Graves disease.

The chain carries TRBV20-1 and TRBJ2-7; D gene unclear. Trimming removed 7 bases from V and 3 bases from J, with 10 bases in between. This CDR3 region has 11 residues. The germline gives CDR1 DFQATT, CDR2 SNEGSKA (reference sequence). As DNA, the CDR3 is TGCAGTGTAGATAGAAGCTACGAGCAGTACTTC. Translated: CSVDRSYEQYF.

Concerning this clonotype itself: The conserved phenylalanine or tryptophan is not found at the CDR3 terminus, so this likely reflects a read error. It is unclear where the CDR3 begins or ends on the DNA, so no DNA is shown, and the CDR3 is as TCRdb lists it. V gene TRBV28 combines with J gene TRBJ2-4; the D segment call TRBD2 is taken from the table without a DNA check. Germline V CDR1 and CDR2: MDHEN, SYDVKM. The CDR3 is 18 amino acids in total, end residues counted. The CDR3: CASSLPLAGGPMEQYFGP.

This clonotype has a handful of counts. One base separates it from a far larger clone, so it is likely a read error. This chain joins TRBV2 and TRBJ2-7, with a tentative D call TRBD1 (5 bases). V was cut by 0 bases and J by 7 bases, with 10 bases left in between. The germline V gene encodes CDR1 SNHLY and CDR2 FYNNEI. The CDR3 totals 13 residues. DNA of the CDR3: TGTGCCAGCAGTGAAGCTGAGGACAATGAGCAGTACTTC. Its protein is CASSEAEDNEQYF.

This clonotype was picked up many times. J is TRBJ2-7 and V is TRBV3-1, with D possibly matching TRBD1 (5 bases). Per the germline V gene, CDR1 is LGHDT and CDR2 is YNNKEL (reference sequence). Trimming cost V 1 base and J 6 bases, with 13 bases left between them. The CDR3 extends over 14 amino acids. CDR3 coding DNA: TGTGCCAGCAGCCAAGCCCCAGGGTTGCGCGAGCAGTACTTC. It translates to CASSQAPGLREQYF.

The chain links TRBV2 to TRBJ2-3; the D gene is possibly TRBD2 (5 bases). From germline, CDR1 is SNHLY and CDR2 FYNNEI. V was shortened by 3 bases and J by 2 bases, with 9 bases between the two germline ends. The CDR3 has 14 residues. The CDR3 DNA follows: TGTGCCAGCAGTGACGGGGTGCTCACAGATACGCAGTATTTT. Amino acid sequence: CASSDGVLTDTQYF.

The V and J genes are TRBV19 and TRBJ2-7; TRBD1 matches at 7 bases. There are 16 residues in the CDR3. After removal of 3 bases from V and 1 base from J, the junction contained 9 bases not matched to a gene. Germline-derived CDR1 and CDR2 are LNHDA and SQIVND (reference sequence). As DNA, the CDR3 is TGTGCCAGTAGTATTAAACAGGGGCATTTGTCCTACGAGCAGTACTTC. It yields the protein CASSIKQGHLSYEQYF.

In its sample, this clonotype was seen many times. The CDR3 loop reads CASSPIRGSNEKLFF. CDR3 sequence (DNA): TGTGCCAGCAGTCCCATCAGGGGATCTAATGAAAAACTGTTTTTT. The chain couples TRBV6-1 to TRBJ1-4; weak D call: TRBD1 (6 bases). Germline CDR1 MNHNS, CDR2 SASEGT. The V and J ends lost 5 bases and 3 bases respectively, with 13 bases between them. This CDR3 has 15 residues.

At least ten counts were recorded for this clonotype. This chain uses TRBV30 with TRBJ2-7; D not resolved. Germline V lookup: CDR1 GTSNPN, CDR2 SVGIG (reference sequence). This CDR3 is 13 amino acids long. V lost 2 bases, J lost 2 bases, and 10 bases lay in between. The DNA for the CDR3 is TGTGCCTGGAGTTTACAGCGAGCCTACGAGCAGTACTTC. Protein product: CAWSLQRAYEQYF. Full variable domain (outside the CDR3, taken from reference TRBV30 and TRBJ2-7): SQTIHQWPATLVQPVGSPLSLECTVEGTSNPNLYWYRQAAGRGLQLLFYSVGIGQISSEVPQNLSASRPQDRQFILSSKKLLLSDSGFYLCAWSLQRAYEQYFGPGTRLTVT.

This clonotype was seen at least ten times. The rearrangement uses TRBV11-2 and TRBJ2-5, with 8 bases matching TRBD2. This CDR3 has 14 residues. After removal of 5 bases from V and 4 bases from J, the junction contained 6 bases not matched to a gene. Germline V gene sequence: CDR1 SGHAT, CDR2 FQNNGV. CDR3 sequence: CASSERETGETQYF. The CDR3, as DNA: TGTGCCAGCAGCGAGCGGGAGACTGGAGAGACCCAGTACTTC.

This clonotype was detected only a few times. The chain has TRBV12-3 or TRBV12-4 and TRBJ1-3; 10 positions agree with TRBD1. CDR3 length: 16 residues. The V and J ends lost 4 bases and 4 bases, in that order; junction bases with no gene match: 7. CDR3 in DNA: TGTGCCAGCAGTTCCGCGACAGGGGGCCGAGGAAACACCATATATTTT. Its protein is CASSSATGGRGNTIYF.

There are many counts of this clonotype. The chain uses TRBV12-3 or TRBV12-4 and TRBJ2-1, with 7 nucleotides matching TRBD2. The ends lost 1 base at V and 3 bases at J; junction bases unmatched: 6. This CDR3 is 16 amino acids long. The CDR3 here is CASSLGFSGDYNEQFF. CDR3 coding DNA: TGTGCCAGCAGTTTAGGGTTCAGCGGGGACTACAATGAGCAGTTCTTC.

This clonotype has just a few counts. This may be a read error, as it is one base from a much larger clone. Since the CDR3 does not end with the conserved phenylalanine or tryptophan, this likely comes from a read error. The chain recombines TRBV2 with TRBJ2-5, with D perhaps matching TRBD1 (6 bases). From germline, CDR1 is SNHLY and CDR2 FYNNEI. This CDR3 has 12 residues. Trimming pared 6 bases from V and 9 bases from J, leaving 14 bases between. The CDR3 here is CASRERGRSQYL. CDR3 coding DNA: TGTGCCAGCAGGGAGAGGGGGAGATCCCAGTACCTC.

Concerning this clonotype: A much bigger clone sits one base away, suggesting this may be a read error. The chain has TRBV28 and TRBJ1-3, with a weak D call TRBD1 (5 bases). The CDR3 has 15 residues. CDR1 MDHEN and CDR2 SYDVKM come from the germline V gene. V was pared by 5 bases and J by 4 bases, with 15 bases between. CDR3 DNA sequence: TGTGCCAGCAGTGAGCTGACAGAGGCCGGAAACACCATATATTTT. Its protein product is CASSELTEAGNTIYF.

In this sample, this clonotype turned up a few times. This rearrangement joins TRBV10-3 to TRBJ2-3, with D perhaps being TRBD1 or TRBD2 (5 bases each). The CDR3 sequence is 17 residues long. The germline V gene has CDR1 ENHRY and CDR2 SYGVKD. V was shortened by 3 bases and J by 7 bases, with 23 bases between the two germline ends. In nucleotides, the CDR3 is TGTGCCATCAGTGACCGGGTTGAGGGGCGCGGGCAGAATACGCAGTATTTT. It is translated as CAISDRVEGRGQNTQYF.

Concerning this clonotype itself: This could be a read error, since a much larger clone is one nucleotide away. The chain's CDR3 is CASSLRGLIAGELFF. In DNA, the CDR3 is TGTGCCAGCAGTTTAAGGGGGTTAATCGCCGGGGAGCTGTTTTTT. The rearrangement joins TRBV12-3 or TRBV12-4 to TRBJ2-2, with D possibly TRBD1 on 6 matching bases. Trimming shortened V by 2 bases and J by 6 bases, and 13 bases separated the two germline ends. The CDR3 is 15 amino acids.

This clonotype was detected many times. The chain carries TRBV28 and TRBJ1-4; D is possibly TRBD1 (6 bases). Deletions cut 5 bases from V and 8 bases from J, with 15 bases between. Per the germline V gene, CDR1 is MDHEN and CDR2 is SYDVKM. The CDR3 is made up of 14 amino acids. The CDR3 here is CASSSLQGMEKLFF. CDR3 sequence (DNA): TGTGCCAGCAGTAGCCTACAGGGAATGGAAAAACTGTTTTTT.

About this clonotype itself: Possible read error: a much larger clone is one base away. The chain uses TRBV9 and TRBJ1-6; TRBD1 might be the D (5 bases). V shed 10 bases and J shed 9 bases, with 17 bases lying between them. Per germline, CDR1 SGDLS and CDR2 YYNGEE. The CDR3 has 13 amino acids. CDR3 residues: CAGGTTTISPLHF. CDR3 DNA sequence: TGTGCCGGCGGGACCACAACCATTTCACCCCTCCACTTT.

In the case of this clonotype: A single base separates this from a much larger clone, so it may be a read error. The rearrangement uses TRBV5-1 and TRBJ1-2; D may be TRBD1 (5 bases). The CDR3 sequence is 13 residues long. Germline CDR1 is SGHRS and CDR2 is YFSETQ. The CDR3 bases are TGCGCCAGCAACTTGGGCAGGGCTAGCGGCTACACCTTC. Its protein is CASNLGRASGYTF.

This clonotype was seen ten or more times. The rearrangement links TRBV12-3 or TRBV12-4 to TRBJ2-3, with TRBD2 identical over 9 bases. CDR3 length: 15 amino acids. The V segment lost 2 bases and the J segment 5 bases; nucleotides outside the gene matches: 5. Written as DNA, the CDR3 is TGTGCCAGCAGTTTAATTAGCGGGAGCGGAGATACGCAGTATTTT. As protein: CASSLISGSGDTQYF.

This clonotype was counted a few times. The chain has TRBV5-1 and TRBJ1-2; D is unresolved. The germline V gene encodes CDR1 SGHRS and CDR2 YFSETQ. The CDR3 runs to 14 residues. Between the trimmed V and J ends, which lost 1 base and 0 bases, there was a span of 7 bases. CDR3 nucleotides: TGCGCCAGCAGCTTGACAAGGTCTAACTATGGCTACACCTTC. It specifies CASSLTRSNYGYTF.

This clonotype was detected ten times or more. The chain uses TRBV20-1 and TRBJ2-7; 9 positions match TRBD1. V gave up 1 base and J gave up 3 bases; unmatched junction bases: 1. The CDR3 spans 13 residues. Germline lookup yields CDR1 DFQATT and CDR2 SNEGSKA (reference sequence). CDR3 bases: TGCAGTGCTAGAGGGGACAGGGACTACGAGCAGTACTTC. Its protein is CSARGDRDYEQYF.

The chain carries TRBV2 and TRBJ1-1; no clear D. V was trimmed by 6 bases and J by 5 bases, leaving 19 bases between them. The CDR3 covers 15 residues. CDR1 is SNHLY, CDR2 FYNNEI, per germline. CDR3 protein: CASSHPAEGWTEAFF. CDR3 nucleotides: TGTGCCAGCAGCCACCCCGCTGAGGGATGGACTGAAGCTTTCTTT.

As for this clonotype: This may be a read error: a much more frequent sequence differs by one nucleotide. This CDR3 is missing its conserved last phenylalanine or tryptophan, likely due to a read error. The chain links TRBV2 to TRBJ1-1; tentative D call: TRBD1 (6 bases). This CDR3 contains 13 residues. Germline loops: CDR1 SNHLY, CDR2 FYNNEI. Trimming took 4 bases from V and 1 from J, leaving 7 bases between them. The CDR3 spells CASSADRNTEAFL. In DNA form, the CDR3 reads TGTGCCAGCAGTGCGGACAGGAACACTGAAGCTTTCCTT.

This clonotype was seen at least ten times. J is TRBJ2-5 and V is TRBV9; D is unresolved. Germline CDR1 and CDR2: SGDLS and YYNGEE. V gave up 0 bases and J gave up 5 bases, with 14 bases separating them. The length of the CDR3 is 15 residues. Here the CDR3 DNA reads TGTGCCAGCAGCGTAGAGGGTTTAAATCTGGAGACCCAGTACTTC. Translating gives CASSVEGLNLETQYF.